The sequence of this T cell receptor (beta chain) was determined in a study of blood T cell repertoires in COVID-19. Whole-study context: Samples representing acute and convalescent COVID-19 were sourced from the United States, Italy and Spain. T cells, B-cell-depleted T cells, or PBMCs provided the cDNA or gDNA that served as material.

The CDR3 length is 13 residues. Trimming left V 6 bases short and J 8 bases short, with 15 bases between. In germline, CDR1 is SGDLS, CDR2 YYNGEE. As originally analysed: Reference gene primer amplification gave nucleated cell count estimates. Some clones are missing from TCRdb's copy, which holds only in-frame ones; the method was immunoSEQ multiplex PCR. V, J and clone size were drawn from that table, and D and trimming were deduced from the DNA. The sample includes about 110,000 clones, 80% to 85% seen only once; the top ten take approximately 0.75%. Specimen: peripheral blood. The chain recombines TRBV9 with TRBJ1-5; the D gene is possibly TRBD1 (5 bases). The sequence was collected from a woman aged 70 to 79 with acute or convalescent COVID-19. CDR3 in amino acids: CASNRQGYEPQHF. DNA for the CDR3: TGTGCCAGCAATAGGCAGGGATATGAGCCCCAGCATTTT.